Shown below are 14 T cell receptor beta chains from a single sample sequenced in a study of circulating CD8 cells and anti-PD-1 response in melanoma. Each library started from 15 ng of total RNA using the QIAseq Immune Repertoire TCR panel. TCRdb recomputed calls from the reads with MiXCR, one row per CDR3 protein. The table includes 1,000 to 1,500 distinct CDR3 sequences, 10% to 13% detected once. Sorting of live CD3+CD8+TCRalphabeta+ cells by PD-1 and/or TIGIT gave four subsets. The specimen was CD8+ T cells from PBMCs, collected at baseline or after one month of anti-PD-1 therapy (not recorded which). Receptor source: a human donor with melanoma.

The chain uses TRBV6-2 or TRBV6-3 and TRBJ2-7; the D is unclear. CDR1 and CDR2 (germline): MNHEY, SVGEGT. V was cut by 6 bases and J by 3 bases, with 12 bases left in between. The CDR3 has 13 amino acids. CDR3 sequence: CASREGLYYEQYF. Here the CDR3 DNA reads TGTGCCAGCAGGGAAGGTCTGTACTACGAGCAGTACTTC.

In this sample, this clonotype turned up a few times. The chain links TRBV12-3 or TRBV12-4 to TRBJ2-1; no firm D call. Trimming stripped 6 bases from V and 12 bases from J, with 15 bases between. CDR3 length equals 12 residues. The CDR3 nucleotides read TGTGCCAGCAGCCCCTTTTCCGGGCCGCAGTTCTTC. Protein sequence: CASSPFSGPQFF.

With respect to this clonotype: This may arise from a read error, as a much more abundant clone is one base away. V usage is TRBV4-3 and J usage is TRBJ2-1; D perhaps matches TRBD1 (6 bases). The CDR3 extends over 14 amino acids. The germline V gene has CDR1 LGHNA and CDR2 YSLEER. For the CDR3, the DNA is TGCGCCAGCAGCCAGGGGACATCCTACAATGAGCAGTGCTTC. Encoded protein: CASSQGTSYNEQCF.

This clonotype qualifies as medium-sized. J is TRBJ2-2 and V is TRBV6-5, with 7 bases matching TRBD1. V trimming: 10 bases; J trimming: 5 bases; junction bases outside the gene matches: 10. CDR3 size: 14 residues. Per germline, CDR1 MNHEY and CDR2 SVGAGI. The CDR3 DNA is TGTGCCACTGGGTCCGGGACAGAAACCGGGGAGCTGTTTTTT. Translating it yields CATGSGTETGELFF.

The genes are TRBV19 and TRBJ2-1; TRBD2 matches 10 bases. Trimming took 5 bases from V and 4 from J; bases not matched to a gene: 2. This CDR3 contains 14 residues. Germline V gene data show CDR1 as LNHDA and CDR2 as SQIVND (reference sequence). CDR3 residues: CASSLAGGYNEQFF. CDR3 bases: TGTGCCAGTAGTTTAGCGGGGGGATACAATGAGCAGTTCTTC.

Sample share makes this clonotype large. V and J are TRBV19 and TRBJ2-1, with D tentatively TRBD2 (5 bases). V was clipped by 3 bases and J by 5 bases, with 8 bases between them. This CDR3 region has 13 residues. The V gene's germline CDR1 is LNHDA and CDR2 SQIVND (reference sequence). CDR3 nucleotides: TGTGCCAGTAGTATTACGGAGGACAATGAGCAGTTCTTC. Amino acid sequence: CASSITEDNEQFF.

Sample share makes this clonotype large. V usage is TRBV4-1 and J usage is TRBJ2-1, with D tentatively TRBD1 (5 bases). Per germline, CDR1 MGHRA and CDR2 YSYEKL. V shed 0 bases and J shed 4 bases, with 10 bases lying between them. The CDR3 has 15 amino acids. Written as DNA, the CDR3 is TGCGCCAGCAGCCAAGACAGGGCAGGATACAATGAGCAGTTCTTC. Its protein is CASSQDRAGYNEQFF.

This clonotype is judged medium-sized. V gene TRBV27 combines with J gene TRBJ2-7, with D tentatively TRBD1 or TRBD2 (5 bases each). The germline V gene encodes CDR1 MNHEY and CDR2 SMNVEV (reference sequence). The V end was cut by 5 bases, the J end by 4 bases, with 12 bases between. The CDR3 has 13 residues. DNA for the CDR3: TGTGCCAGCAGTCCCGGGACCCCTTACGAGCAGTACTTC. Translated: CASSPGTPYEQYF.

This clonotype is large by share. This chain connects TRBV9 to TRBJ2-1; D not certain. This CDR3 has 12 amino acids. CDR1 SGDLS and CDR2 YYNGEE come from the germline V gene. The V end was cut by 0 bases, the J end by 8 bases, with 6 bases between. The CDR3 region has the DNA TGTGCCAGCAGCGTAGAAGGCGATGAGCAGTTCTTC. Its translation: CASSVEGDEQFF.

By sample fraction, this clonotype is medium-sized. The genes are TRBV4-1 and TRBJ2-2; no clear D. The CDR3 totals 14 residues. With 0 bases removed from V and 3 bases from J, the gap between germline ends came to 5 bases. The germline V gene encodes CDR1 MGHRA and CDR2 YSYEKL. The CDR3: CASSQDPDTGELFF. Written as DNA, the CDR3 is TGCGCCAGCAGCCAAGATCCAGACACCGGGGAGCTGTTTTTT.

This clonotype is labeled as medium-sized. This chain connects TRBV19 to TRBJ1-2; D gene ambiguous. The CDR3 consists of 13 residues. The V gene's germline CDR1 is LNHDA and CDR2 SQIVND (reference sequence). With 8 bases removed from V and 5 bases from J, the gap between germline ends came to 15 bases. In nucleotides, the CDR3 is TGTGCCAGTCGGGAAGGGTTCGGATATGGCTACACCTTC. Translation gives CASREGFGYGYTF.

The rearrangement links TRBV20-1 to TRBJ2-3, with no clear D. V lost 6 bases, J lost 6 bases, and 16 bases lay in between. The CDR3 runs to 13 residues. Germline loops: CDR1 DFQATT, CDR2 SNEGSKA (reference sequence). CDR3 loop: CSAPVEFTDTQYF. CDR3 coding DNA: TGCAGTGCCCCGGTGGAGTTTACGGATACGCAGTATTTT.

Sample share makes this clonotype large. The chain employs TRBV4-1 and TRBJ2-1; 10 positions agree with TRBD2. J lost 6 bases, V lost 0 bases, and 8 bases had no gene match. Germline lookup yields CDR1 MGHRA and CDR2 YSYEKL. CDR3 length: 17 residues. This chain's CDR3 is CASSQDSGGLASNEQFF. The CDR3 DNA reads as TGCGCCAGCAGCCAAGATAGCGGGGGACTAGCGAGCAATGAGCAGTTCTTC.

This clonotype is judged large. The V and J genes are TRBV21-1 and TRBJ1-1. TRBV21-1 is noted as a pseudogene. The CDR3 extends over 12 amino acids. CDR3 bases: TGTGCCAGCAGCAAGGAGTACACTGAAGCTTTCTTT. Translated: CASSKEYTEAFF.